The 28 T cell receptor beta chains below all came from one sample that was sequenced in a study of graft-versus-host responses after intestinal transplantation (dated by TCRdb to about 2021). Their antigens are not known. The label giving this sample's time point can be read as: cells obtained before transplantation from donor or recipient. Library preparation was by the immunoSEQ multiplex PCR assay. TCRdb stores this immuneACCESS table with in-frame sequences only. Part of the clones is absent; in the studies checked, under half of the shortfall reflects unresolved V genes, and no reason is known for the rest. Across this sample there are 75,000 to 95,000 clones, with under 95% seen only once. The biggest ten clones account for 1.5% to 2.5% of the sample. The sequenced sample was unstimulated CD8+ T cells sorted from spleen or lymph node cells, obtained before intestinal transplant. All receptors derive from a human donor who received an intestinal transplant.

The gene calls are TRBV7-8 and TRBJ1-2; 7 bases fit TRBD1. The CDR3 is 14 residues long. The germline gives CDR1 SGHVS, CDR2 FQNEAQ. With V trimmed by 7 bases and J by 4 bases, 9 bases remained unmatched. The CDR3 loop is CASTSPGQIYGYTF. The CDR3 region has the DNA TGTGCCAGCACCTCTCCGGGACAGATCTATGGCTACACCTTC.

The chain couples TRBV10-1 to TRBJ2-2, with 8 positions matching TRBD1. The V and J ends lost 4 bases and 2 bases, in that order; junction bases with no gene match: 3. The CDR3 covers 15 residues. The germline CDR1 and CDR2 sequences are WNHNN and SYGVQD (reference sequence). CDR3 coding DNA: TGCGCCAGCAGTGCGGACAGGGTAAACACCGGGGAGCTGTTTTTT. This translates into CASSADRVNTGELFF.

The rearrangement links TRBV20-1 to TRBJ2-7; 7 positions agree with TRBD2. Unmatched junction bases numbered 5, after V lost 6 bases and J lost 6 bases. CDR3 length: 11 residues. CDR1 is DFQATT, CDR2 SNEGSKA, per germline (reference sequence). For the CDR3, the DNA is TGCAGTGCCTTGGGGGGGATCGAGCAGTACTTC. This encodes CSALGGIEQYF.

V and J are TRBV11-3 and TRBJ1-3; TRBD1 matches at 10 bases. Germline V lookup: CDR1 SGHNT, CDR2 YENEEA. V dropped 5 bases and J dropped 3; count of bases not matched to a gene: 7. The CDR3 covers 16 residues. CDR3 in DNA: TGTGCCAGCAGCCCAGAGACAGGGGGCGTTGGAAACACCATATATTTT. It codes for CASSPETGGVGNTIYF.

The J gene is TRBJ2-2, the V gene TRBV7-9; 7 positions match TRBD1. V shed 6 bases, J shed 7 bases, and the junction held 8 bases outside the gene matches. The germline gives CDR1 SEHNR, CDR2 FQNEAQ (reference sequence). The CDR3 runs to 14 residues. CDR3 coding DNA: TGTGCCAGCAGGGAAACGACAGGGCGCGGGGAGCTGTTTTTT. Encoded protein: CASRETTGRGELFF. Full variable domain (rest looked up from reference TRBV7-9 and TRBJ2-2): DTGVSQNPRHKITKRGQNVTFRCDPISEHNRLYWYRQTLGQGPEFLTYFQNEAQLEKSRLLSDRFSAERPKGSFSTLEIQRTEQGDSAMYLCASRETTGRGELFFGEGSRLTVL.

The chain has TRBV2 and TRBJ1-4, with TRBD1 identical over 8 bases. Unmatched junction bases numbered 9, after V lost 7 bases and J lost 8 bases. Germline V gene data show CDR1 as SNHLY and CDR2 as FYNNEI. The CDR3 consists of 14 residues. The CDR3 region has the DNA TGTGCCAGCATGGGAGGACAGGGAATGGAAAAACTGTTTTTT. It specifies CASMGGQGMEKLFF.

The chain uses TRBV13 and TRBJ2-7, with D possibly being TRBD2 (5 bases). The ends were cut back, 1 base at V and 1 base at J, with 11 bases in the middle. The CDR3 sequence is 15 residues long. In germline, CDR1 is PRHDT, CDR2 FYEKMQ (reference sequence). CDR3 residues: CASSLAGIGSYEQYF. The CDR3 coding sequence is TGTGCCAGCAGCTTAGCCGGGATTGGGTCCTACGAGCAGTACTTC.

This chain links TRBV7-9 with TRBJ1-1, with D perhaps TRBD1 (5 bases). Germline V CDR1 and CDR2: SEHNR, FQNEAQ (reference sequence). CDR3 length: 12 amino acids. The germline V and J ends were trimmed by 4 bases and 5 bases, with 8 bases remaining between them. The CDR3 DNA sequence: TGTGCCAGCAGCTCCGGGGGGACTGAAGCTTTCTTT. Its protein is CASSSGGTEAFF.

V is TRBV2 and J is TRBJ2-7; no clear D gene. CDR3 length: 14 amino acids. V was cut by 3 bases and J by 0 bases, with 9 bases left in between. Per germline, CDR1 SNHLY and CDR2 FYNNEI. CDR3: CASSEGSSSYEQYF. DNA for the CDR3: TGTGCCAGCAGTGAGGGCAGTAGCTCCTACGAGCAGTACTTC.

The chain couples TRBV4-3 to TRBJ2-7; tentative D call: TRBD1 (6 bases). CDR1 is LGHNA, CDR2 YSLEER, per germline. This CDR3 comprises 14 residues. V was shortened by 1 base and J by 5 bases, with 12 bases between the two germline ends. The CDR3 nucleotides read TGCGCCAGCAGCCAAGGGGCAGGGGTTGACGAGCAGTACTTC. Translating it yields CASSQGAGVDEQYF.

The rearrangement joins TRBV19 to TRBJ1-1; 8 bases fit TRBD1. The CDR3 is made up of 12 amino acids. The junction had 7 bases not matched to a gene; V was cut back by 8 bases and J by 8 bases. Looked up from germline, CDR1 is LNHDA and CDR2 is SQIVND (reference sequence). The CDR3: CASAFGQGEAFF. CDR3 nucleotides: TGTGCCAGTGCCTTCGGACAGGGAGAAGCTTTCTTT.

With respect to this clone: The same CDR3 can be traced to other DNA sequences in this sample. The V and J genes are TRBV4-3 and TRBJ2-3; 8 nucleotides agree with TRBD1. The junction had 4 bases not matched to a gene; V was cut back by 0 bases and J by 2 bases. Germline CDR1 LGHNA, CDR2 YSLEER. The CDR3 runs 16 residues. The DNA of the CDR3 is TGCGCCAGCAGCCAAGATAGGCAGGGGGCCACAGATACGCAGTATTTT. This translates into CASSQDRQGATDTQYF.

The gene calls are TRBV19 and TRBJ2-1, with TRBD2 matching 13 bases. Germline values: CDR1 LNHDA, CDR2 SQIVND (reference sequence). The ends lost 5 bases at V and 6 bases at J; junction bases unmatched: 4. This CDR3 region has 15 residues. The CDR3 is CASSQGTSGINEQFF. CDR3 DNA: TGTGCCAGTAGTCAAGGGACTAGCGGGATCAATGAGCAGTTCTTC.

This chain joins TRBV5-5 and TRBJ2-7; D is unresolved. CDR3 size: 13 residues. With 4 bases removed from V and 3 bases from J, the gap between germline ends came to 11 bases. From germline, CDR1 is SGHKS and CDR2 YYEKEE (reference sequence). In DNA form, the CDR3 reads TGTGCCAGCAGCCCGGGTGTCGACTACGAGCAGTACTTC. Translation gives CASSPGVDYEQYF.

The chain is built from TRBV27 and TRBJ2-7, with 9 bases identical to TRBD1. CDR3 length: 16 residues. The germline gives CDR1 MNHEY, CDR2 SMNVEV (reference sequence). After removal of 6 bases from V and 5 bases from J, the junction contained 14 bases not matched to a gene. Here the CDR3 DNA reads TGTGCCAGCAGCGGCGGGACAGGGCTGCTGGCGGACGAGCAGTACTTC. Amino acids: CASSGGTGLLADEQYF.

This chain uses TRBV9 with TRBJ1-6; 9 bases match TRBD1. With V trimmed by 4 bases and J by 7 bases, 9 bases remained unmatched. The CDR3 is 16 amino acids. Germline CDR1 is SGDLS and CDR2 is YYNGEE. The CDR3 DNA reads TGTGCCAGCAGCCCCCGGACAGGGGACGGGAATTCACCCCTCCACTTT. As protein: CASSPRTGDGNSPLHF.

This chain links TRBV7-2 with TRBJ2-7; TRBD2 might be the D (5 bases). Germline CDR1 is SGHTA and CDR2 is FQGNSA. The CDR3 is 15 amino acids. Trimming pared 4 bases from V and 6 bases from J, leaving 19 bases between. DNA for the CDR3: TGTGCCAGCAGCTCCATGGGTCTAGCCCCCTCCGAGCAGTACTTC. It is translated as CASSSMGLAPSEQYF.

Written as DNA, the CDR3 is TGTGCCAGCAGCTTAGTTCGGATAAAAGCTAGGGGGCTCGGGACTGAAGCTTTCTTT. Translated: CASSLVRIKARGLGTEAFF. V gene TRBV7-9 combines with J gene TRBJ1-1; TRBD1 agrees at 7 bases. This CDR3 contains 19 residues. Losses at the gene ends were 1 base for V and 5 bases for J; bases not matched to a gene: 19. Germline CDR1 is SEHNR and CDR2 is FQNEAQ (reference sequence).

The rearrangement uses TRBV4-3 and TRBJ1-6; D uncertain. The CDR3 spans 16 residues. The germline CDR1 and CDR2 sequences are LGHNA and YSLEER. V was trimmed by 1 base and J by 10 bases, leaving 17 bases between them. The CDR3 sequence: CASSQAEIISGSPLHF. The CDR3 DNA is TGCGCCAGCAGCCAAGCGGAAATAATCTCCGGGTCACCCCTCCACTTT.

CDR3 DNA: TGTGCCTGGAGTGTAGAGACAGCGTATAATTCACCCCTCCACTTT. Its translation: CAWSVETAYNSPLHF. This chain joins TRBV30 and TRBJ1-6, with D tentatively TRBD1 (5 bases). Germline loops: CDR1 GTSNPN, CDR2 SVGIG (reference sequence). V gave up 0 bases and J gave up 4 bases, with 10 bases separating them. The CDR3 consists of 15 residues.

The chain has TRBV2 and TRBJ2-3; 7 bases align to TRBD1. After removal of 6 bases from V and 6 bases from J, the junction contained 3 bases not matched to a gene. Germline V CDR1 and CDR2: SNHLY, FYNNEI. CDR3 length: 12 residues. CDR3 in amino acids: CASRTGKDTQYF. The CDR3 DNA is TGTGCCAGCAGGACAGGGAAGGATACGCAGTATTTT.

The genes are TRBV15 and TRBJ1-4; D unclear. Deletions cut 5 bases from V and 0 bases from J, with 13 bases between. Germline V CDR1 and CDR2: LNHNV, YYDKDF (reference sequence). The CDR3 is 16 residues long. In nucleotides, the CDR3 is TGTGCCACCAGCGGTTCTAGAGTTGCAACTAATGAAAAACTGTTTTTT. It yields the protein CATSGSRVATNEKLFF.

This rearrangement joins TRBV7-9 to TRBJ2-3; maybe TRBD2 (5 bases). Germline CDR1 reads SEHNR; CDR2 reads FQNEAQ (reference sequence). This CDR3 is built from 12 residues. Trimming pared 6 bases from V and 4 bases from J, leaving 8 bases between. In nucleotides, the CDR3 is TGTGCCAGCAGGAGCGGCCCAGATACGCAGTATTTT. Amino acid sequence: CASRSGPDTQYF.

The table lists this clone with a count of one. V and J are TRBV2 and TRBJ2-7; 9 bases agree with TRBD2. The V segment lost 5 bases and the J segment 2 bases; nucleotides outside the gene matches: 10. Germline V CDR1 and CDR2: SNHLY, FYNNEI. The CDR3 consists of 16 residues. The chain's CDR3 is CASSSSIAGATYEQYF. Written as DNA, the CDR3 is TGTGCCAGCAGTTCAAGCATAGCGGGGGCGACCTACGAGCAGTACTTC.

This rearrangement joins TRBV6-6 to TRBJ1-6, with TRBD1 as a possible D gene (6 bases). The CDR3 sequence is 16 residues long. In germline, CDR1 is MNHNY, CDR2 SVGAGI (reference sequence). Trimming cost V 6 bases and J 5 bases, with 17 bases left between them. This CDR3 reads CASRPSWDINNSPLHF. CDR3 DNA sequence: TGTGCCAGCAGACCGTCCTGGGACATTAATAATTCACCCCTCCACTTT.

This clone appeared once. V gene TRBV19 combines with J gene TRBJ2-5; D unclear. Germline CDR1 is LNHDA and CDR2 is SQIVND (reference sequence). This CDR3 is built from 14 residues. V lost 7 bases and J lost 1, with 13 bases in between. This chain's CDR3 is CASTVAVPQETQYF. For the CDR3, the DNA is TGTGCCAGTACCGTAGCTGTTCCCCAAGAGACCCAGTACTTC.

V gene TRBV4-3 combines with J gene TRBJ2-1; 15 bases agree with TRBD2. V lost 4 bases, J lost 12 bases, and 16 bases stayed unmatched. The CDR3 runs to 18 residues. CDR1 LGHNA and CDR2 YSLEER come from the germline V gene. Here the CDR3 reads CASSPITGTSGGPVGQFF. The CDR3 region has the DNA TGCGCCAGCAGCCCCATCACCGGGACTAGCGGGGGGCCTGTGGGGCAGTTCTTC.

In DNA form, the CDR3 reads TGCGCCAGCAGTGAGCCGTGGACAGGAACCTACGAGCAGTACTTC. Amino acids: CASSEPWTGTYEQYF. The chain is built from TRBV10-2 and TRBJ2-7, with TRBD1 identical over 7 bases. V was clipped by 2 bases and J by 2 bases; unmatched bases: 6. Germline CDR1 reads WSHSY; CDR2 reads SAAADI. The CDR3 totals 15 residues.